Following are 28 T cell receptor beta chains from one sample sequenced in a study of blood T cell repertoires in COVID-19. Assay: immunoSEQ multiplex PCR; the TCRdb copy retains only in-frame clones and omits some. The profile shows about 15,000 clones, about 86% of them singletons. Sequences were obtained from peripheral blood. The receptors come from a human donor in a cohort sampled during active COVID-19.

The chain joins TRBV5-1 to TRBJ2-1, with 8 bases identical to TRBD1. Per the germline V gene, CDR1 is SGHRS and CDR2 is YFSETQ. The CDR3 is 15 amino acids. With 0 bases clipped from V and 4 bases from J, the junction kept 3 bases outside the gene matches. The CDR3 DNA reads TGCGCCAGCAGCTTGGGGGACAGGATGTACAATGAGCAGTTCTTC. It yields the protein CASSLGDRMYNEQFF. The variable domain in full, with the rest retrieved from reference TRBV5-1 and TRBJ2-1, is KAGVTQTPRYLIKTRGQQVTLSCSPISGHRSVSWYQQTPGQGLQFLFEYFSETQRNKGNFPGRFSGRQFSNSRSEMNVSTLELGDSALYLCASSLGDRMYNEQFFGPGTRLTVL.

This chain connects TRBV30 to TRBJ2-3, with 7 bases aligning to TRBD2. J gave up 2 bases and V 4 bases, and 15 bases lay outside the gene matches. Germline lookup yields CDR1 GTSNPN and CDR2 SVGIG (reference sequence). The CDR3 runs to 17 residues. The CDR3 spells CAWTTGKAGLHTDTQYF. CDR3 nucleotides: TGTGCCTGGACTACCGGGAAAGCGGGGCTACACACAGATACGCAGTATTTT.

The genes are TRBV7-2 and TRBJ2-7; D may be TRBD1 (6 bases). The germline V gene has CDR1 SGHTA and CDR2 FQGNSA. V was pared by 2 bases and J by 3 bases, with 17 bases between. CDR3 length: 16 amino acids. DNA of the CDR3: TGTGCCAGCAGCTTACGTGGCAGGACAGCAATCTACGAGCAGTACTTC. Protein: CASSLRGRTAIYEQYF.

This clone showed up just a few times. The junction and the germline gene differ at one end; a read error may be behind it. V gene TRBV2 combines with J gene TRBJ2-5; D might be TRBD2 (5 bases). This CDR3 comprises 13 residues. Germline V gives CDR1 SNHLY, CDR2 FYNNEI. This CDR3 is CASSGLEGETQYF. CDR3 sequence (DNA): TGTGCCAGTAGTGGGTTAGAGGGAGAGACCCAGTACTTC.

The chain has TRBV25-1 and TRBJ1-1; tentatively, D is TRBD1 (5 bases). Germline V gene lookup returns CDR1 MGHDK and CDR2 SYGVNS. The CDR3 covers 14 residues. Trimming took off 5 bases at V and 6 bases at J, with 16 bases between the two ends. The CDR3 bases are TGTGCCAGCAGTCATATGGGGAGGGACGCTGAAGCTTTCTTT. This codes for CASSHMGRDAEAFF.

This clone was detected once. The chain couples TRBV15 to TRBJ1-1, with D tentatively TRBD1 (5 bases). The CDR3 runs to 16 residues. The germline CDR1 and CDR2 sequences are LNHNV and YYDKDF (reference sequence). The V gene lost 5 bases and the J gene lost 1 base, with 17 bases spanning the gap. The CDR3 protein is CATSVKAGERNTEAFF. For the CDR3, the DNA is TGTGCCACCAGCGTAAAAGCGGGGGAACGGAACACTGAAGCTTTCTTT.

The J gene is TRBJ2-5, the V gene TRBV27; D unresolved. The CDR3 covers 14 residues. V lost 5 bases and J 5 bases, leaving 15 bases between the germline ends. The V gene's germline CDR1 is MNHEY and CDR2 SMNVEV (reference sequence). The CDR3, as DNA: TGTGCCAGCAGTCCCGCCCAAGCACCGGAGACCCAGTACTTC. This translates into CASSPAQAPETQYF.

The V call is TRBV7-3, the J call TRBJ1-5; D not certain. Germline V gene lookup returns CDR1 SGHTA and CDR2 FQGTGA. CDR3 length: 17 amino acids. Trimming removed 2 bases at V and 5 bases at J, with 19 bases between. The CDR3 DNA sequence: TGTGCCAGCAGCTTATTAGCGAGTGGGCAGCCTTATCAGCCCCAGCATTTT. Amino acid sequence: CASSLLASGQPYQPQHF.

The genes are TRBV18 and TRBJ2-2; tentatively, D is TRBD2 (5 bases). Germline CDR1 is KGHSH and CDR2 is LQKENI. Trimming shortened V by 10 bases and J by 3 bases, and 12 bases separated the two germline ends. The CDR3 length is 13 residues. CDR3 protein: CAISRGYTGELFF. DNA of the CDR3: TGTGCCATCTCCCGGGGTTACACCGGGGAGCTGTTTTTT.

The chain couples TRBV19 to TRBJ1-5, with D possibly being TRBD1 (6 bases). Germline CDR1 reads LNHDA; CDR2 reads SQIVND (reference sequence). The CDR3 totals 14 residues. Trimming stripped 7 bases from V and 5 bases from J, with 15 bases between. CDR3 DNA: TGTGCCAGTACGGAATTCAGGGGTTATCAGCCCCAGCATTTT. Protein: CASTEFRGYQPQHF.

The chain uses TRBV27 and TRBJ1-1; unclear D gene. V was cut by 6 bases and J by 4 bases, with 18 bases left in between. Germline-derived CDR1 and CDR2 are MNHEY and SMNVEV (reference sequence). CDR3 size: 15 residues. CDR3 nucleotides: TGTGCCAGCAGCCCCTACGGGGAGGGCGGCACTGAAGCTTTCTTT. As protein: CASSPYGEGGTEAFF.

The CDR3 region is CATSREGRAHEQYF. DNA for the CDR3: TGTGCCACCAGCAGAGAGGGCAGGGCGCACGAGCAGTACTTC. The rearrangement uses TRBV15 and TRBJ2-7; D is perhaps TRBD1 (5 bases). CDR3 length: 14 amino acids. The ends were cut back, 0 bases at V and 5 bases at J, with 11 bases in the middle. CDR1 and CDR2 (germline): LNHNV, YYDKDF (reference sequence).

The chain has TRBV29-1 and TRBJ2-3; weak D call: TRBD2 (6 bases). Germline CDR1 and CDR2: SQVTM and ANQGSEA. The CDR3 length is 12 residues. The V end was cut by 3 bases, the J end by 5 bases, with 9 bases between. Here the CDR3 reads CSVEEGRDTQYF. In DNA, the CDR3 is TGCAGCGTTGAGGAGGGCAGAGATACGCAGTATTTT.

V usage is TRBV4-1 and J usage is TRBJ2-7; the D gene is possibly TRBD1 (5 bases). The V end lost 1 base, the J end lost 4 bases, and 8 bases lay between the germline ends. This CDR3 region has 13 residues. Germline V gene sequence: CDR1 MGHRA, CDR2 YSYEKL. The CDR3 protein is CASSQGGPYEQYF. The CDR3 DNA is TGCGCCAGCAGCCAAGGGGGCCCATACGAGCAGTACTTC.

The rearrangement joins TRBV2 to TRBJ2-5; TRBD2 matches 10 bases. The J segment lost 2 bases and the V segment lost 6 bases, leaving 9 bases of the junction unmatched. Germline V lookup: CDR1 SNHLY, CDR2 FYNNEI. CDR3 length equals 16 residues. This chain's CDR3 is CASSPWLAGEQETQYF. DNA of the CDR3: TGTGCCAGCAGCCCTTGGCTAGCGGGGGAGCAAGAGACCCAGTACTTC.

The gene calls are TRBV5-1 and TRBJ2-2; no reliable D call. With 1 base removed from V and 6 bases from J, the gap between germline ends came to 16 bases. The CDR3 has 16 amino acids. Germline-derived CDR1 and CDR2 are SGHRS and YFSETQ. The CDR3, as DNA: TGCGCCAGCAGCTTGCAAAGCCCCAACGCCCCCGGGGAGCTGTTTTTT. The encoded protein is CASSLQSPNAPGELFF.

The V call is TRBV6-1, the J call TRBJ2-3; possible D gene TRBD1, 6 bases. Germline CDR1 reads MNHNS; CDR2 reads SASEGT. Trimming shortened V by 2 bases and J by 2 bases, and 11 bases separated the two germline ends. This CDR3 has 15 residues. This CDR3 reads CASSEMTGFTDTQYF. CDR3 nucleotides: TGTGCCAGCAGTGAAATGACAGGTTTCACAGATACGCAGTATTTT.

Here the CDR3 DNA reads TGTGCCAGCAGTGTCGGGGGGAGGATAGCTGGCTACACCTTC. Translating gives CASSVGGRIAGYTF. The V gene is TRBV2, the J gene TRBJ1-2, with D possibly being TRBD1 (5 bases). This CDR3 has 14 residues. The germline V and J ends were trimmed by 4 bases and 7 bases, with 16 bases remaining between them. Germline CDR1 is SNHLY and CDR2 is FYNNEI.

This chain links TRBV3-1 (or the pseudogene TRBV3-2) with TRBJ1-3, with TRBD1 as a possible D gene (5 bases). V dropped 5 bases and J dropped 2 bases, with 13 bases sitting between them. Germline V gene data show CDR1 as LGHDT and CDR2 as YNNKEL (reference sequence). CDR3 size: 15 residues. CDR3 nucleotide sequence: TGTGCCAGCAGCTCGCGGGGCGGGGCTGGAAACACCATATATTTT. Encoded protein: CASSSRGGAGNTIYF.

V is TRBV7-8 and J is TRBJ2-7, with D possibly matching TRBD1 (6 bases). Germline assignment: CDR1 SGHVS and CDR2 FQNEAQ. This CDR3 is built from 12 residues. With 6 bases removed from V and 4 bases from J, the gap between germline ends came to 10 bases. The CDR3 protein is CASSYGQYEQYF. DNA of the CDR3: TGTGCCAGCAGTTACGGACAGTACGAGCAGTACTTC.

The chain is built from TRBV3-1 (or the pseudogene TRBV3-2) and TRBJ1-1; no definite D call. CDR1 LGHDT and CDR2 YNNKEL come from the germline V gene (reference sequence). Between the trimmed V and J ends, which lost 1 base and 10 bases, there was a span of 16 bases. This CDR3 contains 14 residues. CDR3 DNA: TGTGCCAGCAGCCAAGGGGAGGCCGACCCTGGAGCTTTCTTT. Translated, it gives CASSQGEADPGAFF.

This chain joins TRBV5-1 and TRBJ2-1; D gene unclear. The CDR3 covers 13 residues. Trimming left V 0 bases short and J 10 bases short, with 11 bases between. Germline V lookup: CDR1 SGHRS, CDR2 YFSETQ. CDR3: CASSLEFGLEQFF. The CDR3 DNA reads as TGCGCCAGCAGCTTGGAATTCGGTTTAGAGCAGTTCTTC.

V and J are TRBV7-2 and TRBJ1-5; tentatively, D is TRBD1 (6 bases). The germline gives CDR1 SGHTA, CDR2 FQGNSA. V lost 1 base, J lost 9 bases, and 19 bases lay in between. This CDR3 is built from 16 residues. The CDR3 loop reads CASSLGGRTAWVPQHF. The CDR3 DNA follows: TGTGCCAGCAGCTTAGGTGGTCGGACAGCCTGGGTGCCCCAGCATTTT.

J is TRBJ2-2 and V is TRBV14; 11 nucleotides line up with TRBD2. The germline V gene has CDR1 SGHDN and CDR2 FVKESK. The V gene end was trimmed by 4 bases and the J gene end by 4 bases; junction bases not matched to a gene: 2. The CDR3 runs 15 residues. CDR3 region: CASSRLAGFTGELFF. The CDR3 DNA reads as TGTGCCAGCAGCCGACTAGCGGGGTTCACCGGGGAGCTGTTTTTT. Complete variable domain (other parts from reference TRBV14 and TRBJ2-2): EAGVTQFPSHSVIEKGQTVTLRCDPISGHDNLYWYRRVMGKEIKFLLHFVKESKQDESGMPNNRFLAERTGGTYSTLKVQPAELEDSGVYFCASSRLAGFTGELFFGEGSRLTVL.

The chain has TRBV6-6 and TRBJ1-4; possible D gene TRBD1, 5 bases. Per germline, CDR1 MNHNY and CDR2 SVGAGI (reference sequence). The CDR3 contains 16 residues. Trimming removed 0 bases at V and 8 bases at J, with 16 bases between. The CDR3: CASSYSLGGVAEKLFF. DNA for the CDR3: TGTGCCAGCAGTTACTCCCTTGGGGGGGTGGCGGAAAAACTGTTTTTT.

CDR3 nucleotides: TGTGCCAGCAGCGTGGGAGCGACGTATAGCACCATATATTTT. Its translation is CASSVGATYSTIYF. J is TRBJ1-3 and V is TRBV9; D is uncertain. The length of the CDR3 is 14 residues. V dropped 2 bases and J dropped 9 bases, with 15 bases sitting between them. Germline V CDR1 and CDR2: SGDLS, YYNGEE.

The chain joins TRBV7-2 to TRBJ2-7; 10 bases line up with TRBD1. Trimming removed 7 bases from V and 2 bases from J; junction bases left unmatched: 5. CDR1 is SGHTA, CDR2 FQGNSA, per germline. The CDR3 totals 14 residues. The CDR3 nucleotides are TGTGCCAGCACCTCCGGGACAGGGGCCTACGAGCAGTACTTC. Protein sequence: CASTSGTGAYEQYF.

The gene calls are TRBV27 and TRBJ1-1; unclear D gene. The V end lost 6 bases, the J end lost 1 base, and 12 bases lay between the germline ends. The CDR3 is 14 residues long. In germline, CDR1 is MNHEY, CDR2 SMNVEV (reference sequence). CDR3 sequence: CASRPAVPNTEAFF. The CDR3 DNA sequence: TGTGCCAGCAGACCAGCGGTGCCGAACACTGAAGCTTTCTTT.